This entry describes one TCR beta chain. As yet, its antigen is unknown. The investigators reverse transcribed all of the isolated RNA, so they sequenced expressed TCRB transcripts. It was found that naive, central memory and regulatory T cell samples averaged about 4 million reads. Using immunoSEQ multiplex PCR, the repertoire was profiled, and TCRdb retains in-frame clones only, with some absent. The sample lists 150,000 to 200,000 clones, almost 65% occurring once. CDR1 SQVTM and CDR2 ANQGSEA come from the germline V gene. V was clipped by 2 bases and J by 4 bases, with 13 bases between them. This CDR3 has 14 amino acids. This sample is part of a study of beta chain features in type 1 diabetes. Study-wide results and caveats: Sequencing used cDNA, and cells with high TCR expression could therefore be over-represented. Shorter TCRB CDR3s, moderately but significantly so, marked every one of the four CD4+ subsets in Type 1 diabetes patients. Insertions were fewer and deletions more numerous at VDJ junctions in type 1 diabetes patients.

Material for sequencing was naive CD4+ T cells from blood. The chain uses TRBV29-1 and TRBJ2-3; maybe TRBD2 (5 bases). The sequence was collected from a man aged 25 to 40 with type 1 diabetes. CDR3 in DNA: TGCAGCGTTGAAATAGGGAGTGCGTCAGATACGCAGTATTTT. This translates into CSVEIGSASDTQYF.